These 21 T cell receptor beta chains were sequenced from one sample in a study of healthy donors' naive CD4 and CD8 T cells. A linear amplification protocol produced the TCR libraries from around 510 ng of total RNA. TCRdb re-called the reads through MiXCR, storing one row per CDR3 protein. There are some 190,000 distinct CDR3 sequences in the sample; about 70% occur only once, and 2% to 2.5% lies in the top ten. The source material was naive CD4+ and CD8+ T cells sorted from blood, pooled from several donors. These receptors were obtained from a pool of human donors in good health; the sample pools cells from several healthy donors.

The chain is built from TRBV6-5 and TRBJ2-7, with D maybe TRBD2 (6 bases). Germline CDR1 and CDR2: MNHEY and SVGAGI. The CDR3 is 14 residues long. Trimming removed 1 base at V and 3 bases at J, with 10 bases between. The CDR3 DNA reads TGTGCCAGCAGTTACTTTCCCGGGGGCTACGAGCAGTACTTC. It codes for CASSYFPGGYEQYF.

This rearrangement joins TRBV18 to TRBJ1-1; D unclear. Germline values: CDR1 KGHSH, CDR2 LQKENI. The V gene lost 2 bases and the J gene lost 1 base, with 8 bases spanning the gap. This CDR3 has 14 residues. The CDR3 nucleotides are TGTGCCAGCTCACCAAGGCCTGAGAACACTGAAGCTTTCTTT. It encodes CASSPRPENTEAFF. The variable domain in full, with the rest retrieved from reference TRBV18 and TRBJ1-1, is NAGVMQNPRHLVRRRGQEARLRCSPMKGHSHVYWYRQLPEEGLKFMVYLQKENIIDESGMPKERFSAEFPKEGPSILRIQQVVRGDSAAYFCASSPRPENTEAFFGQGTRLTVV.

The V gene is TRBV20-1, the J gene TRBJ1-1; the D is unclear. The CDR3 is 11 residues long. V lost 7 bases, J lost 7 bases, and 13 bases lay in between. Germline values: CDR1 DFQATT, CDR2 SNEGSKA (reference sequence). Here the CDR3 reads CSVLPQDEAFF. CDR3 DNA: TGCAGTGTTTTGCCCCAGGATGAAGCTTTCTTT.

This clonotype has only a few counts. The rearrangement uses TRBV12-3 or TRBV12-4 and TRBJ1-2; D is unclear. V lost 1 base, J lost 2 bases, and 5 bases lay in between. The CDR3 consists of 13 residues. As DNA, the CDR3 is TGTGCCAGCAGTTTAGGCAGGAACTATGGCTACACCTTC. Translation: CASSLGRNYGYTF.

CDR3 sequence: CASRGTGANVLTF. The CDR3 bases are TGTGCCAGCAGGGGTACTGGGGCCAACGTCCTGACTTTC. The V call is TRBV6-5, the J call TRBJ2-6; D call uncertain. The CDR3 totals 13 residues. Between the trimmed V and J ends, which lost 6 bases and 2 bases, there was a span of 5 bases. Germline V gives CDR1 MNHEY, CDR2 SVGAGI.

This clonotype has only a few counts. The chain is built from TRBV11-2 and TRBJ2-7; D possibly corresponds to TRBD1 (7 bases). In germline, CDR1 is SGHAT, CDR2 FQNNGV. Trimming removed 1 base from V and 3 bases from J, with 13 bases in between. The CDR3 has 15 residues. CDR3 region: CASSLGGTEFYEQYF. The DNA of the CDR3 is TGTGCCAGCAGCTTAGGCGGGACAGAGTTCTACGAGCAGTACTTC.

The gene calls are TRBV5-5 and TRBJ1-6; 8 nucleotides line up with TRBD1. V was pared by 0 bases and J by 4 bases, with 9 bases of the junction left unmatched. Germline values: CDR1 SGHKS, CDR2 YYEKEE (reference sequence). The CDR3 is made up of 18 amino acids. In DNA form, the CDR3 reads TGTGCCAGCAGCTTGGAGGGGAACAGGGGGGGATATAATTCACCCCTCCACTTT. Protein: CASSLEGNRGGYNSPLHF.

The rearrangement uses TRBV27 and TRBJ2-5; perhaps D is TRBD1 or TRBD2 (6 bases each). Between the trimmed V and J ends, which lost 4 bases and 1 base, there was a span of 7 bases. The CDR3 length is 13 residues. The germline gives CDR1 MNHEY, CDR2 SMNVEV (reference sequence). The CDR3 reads CASSWGAQETQYF. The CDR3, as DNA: TGTGCCAGCAGTTGGGGGGCCCAAGAGACCCAGTACTTC.

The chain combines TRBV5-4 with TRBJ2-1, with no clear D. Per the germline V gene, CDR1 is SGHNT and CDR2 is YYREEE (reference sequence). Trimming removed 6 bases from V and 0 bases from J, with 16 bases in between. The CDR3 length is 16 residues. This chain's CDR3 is CASMVERRSSYNEQFF. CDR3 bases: TGTGCCAGCATGGTAGAACGGAGAAGCTCCTACAATGAGCAGTTCTTC.

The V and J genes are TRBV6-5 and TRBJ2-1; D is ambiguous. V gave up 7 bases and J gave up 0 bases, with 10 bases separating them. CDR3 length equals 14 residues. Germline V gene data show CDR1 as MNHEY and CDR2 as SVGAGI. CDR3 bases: TGTGCCAGCACCCGGTCCACCTCCTACAATGAGCAGTTCTTC. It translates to CASTRSTSYNEQFF.

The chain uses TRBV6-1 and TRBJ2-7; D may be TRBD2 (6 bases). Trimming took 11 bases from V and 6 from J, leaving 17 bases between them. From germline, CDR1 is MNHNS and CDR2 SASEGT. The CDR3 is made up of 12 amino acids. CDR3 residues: CAGGWQKGEQYF. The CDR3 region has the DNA TGTGCCGGGGGGTGGCAGAAGGGCGAGCAGTACTTC.

CDR3 in DNA: TGTGCCAGTAGTACTGGGACGAAAAGAAGTGACAATGAGCAGTTCTTC. This translates into CASSTGTKRSDNEQFF. V is TRBV19 and J is TRBJ2-1; either TRBD1 or TRBD2 may supply D (5 bases each). Germline V gene data show CDR1 as LNHDA and CDR2 as SQIVND (reference sequence). CDR3 size: 16 residues. V was clipped by 4 bases and J by 5 bases, with 18 bases between them.

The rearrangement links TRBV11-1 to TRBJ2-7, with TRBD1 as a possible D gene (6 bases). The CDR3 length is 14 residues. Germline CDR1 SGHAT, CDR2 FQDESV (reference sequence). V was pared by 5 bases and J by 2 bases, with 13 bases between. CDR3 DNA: TGTGCCAGCAGCCCGACAGGAGACGCCTACGAGCAGTACTTC. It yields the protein CASSPTGDAYEQYF.

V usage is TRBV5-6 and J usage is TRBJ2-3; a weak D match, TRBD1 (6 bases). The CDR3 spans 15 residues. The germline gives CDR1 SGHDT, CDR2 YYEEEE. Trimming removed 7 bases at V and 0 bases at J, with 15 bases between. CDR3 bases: TGTGCCAGCCACGTGGGGGCCCGGAGCACAGATACGCAGTATTTT. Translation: CASHVGARSTDTQYF.

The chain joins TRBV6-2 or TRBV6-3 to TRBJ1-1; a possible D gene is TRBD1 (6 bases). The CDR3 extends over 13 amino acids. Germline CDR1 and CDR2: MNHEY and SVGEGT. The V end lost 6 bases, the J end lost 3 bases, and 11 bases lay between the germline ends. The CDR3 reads CASRPQGHTEAFF. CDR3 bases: TGTGCCAGCAGGCCTCAGGGGCACACTGAAGCTTTCTTT.

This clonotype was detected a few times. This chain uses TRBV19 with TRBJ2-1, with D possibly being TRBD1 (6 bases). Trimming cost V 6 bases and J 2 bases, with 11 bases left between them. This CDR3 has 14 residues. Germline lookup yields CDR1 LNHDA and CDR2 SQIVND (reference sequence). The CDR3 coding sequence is TGTGCCAGTAGGAAGAAGGGGGCCTACAATGAGCAGTTCTTC. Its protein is CASRKKGAYNEQFF. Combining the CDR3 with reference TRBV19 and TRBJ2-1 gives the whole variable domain DGGITQSPKYLFRKEGQNVTLSCEQNLNHDAMYWYRQDPGQGLRLIYYSQIVNDFQKGDIAEGYSVSREKKESFPLTVTSAQKNPTAFYLCASRKKGAYNEQFFGPGTRLTVL.

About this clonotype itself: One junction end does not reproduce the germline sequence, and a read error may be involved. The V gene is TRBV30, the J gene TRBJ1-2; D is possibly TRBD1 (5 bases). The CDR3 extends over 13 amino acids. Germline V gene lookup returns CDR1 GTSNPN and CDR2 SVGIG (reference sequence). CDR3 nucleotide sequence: TGTGCCTGGAGTGTGCAGGGAGGGGAAGGCTGCACCTTC. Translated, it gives CAWSVQGGEGCTF.

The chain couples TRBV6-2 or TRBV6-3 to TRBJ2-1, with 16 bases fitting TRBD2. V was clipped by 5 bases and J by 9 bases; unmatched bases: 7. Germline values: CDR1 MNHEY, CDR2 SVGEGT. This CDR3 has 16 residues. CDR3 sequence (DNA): TGTGCCAGCAGTGCGGGACTAGCGGGAGGGTGGGGTGAGCAGTTCTTC. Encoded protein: CASSAGLAGGWGEQFF.

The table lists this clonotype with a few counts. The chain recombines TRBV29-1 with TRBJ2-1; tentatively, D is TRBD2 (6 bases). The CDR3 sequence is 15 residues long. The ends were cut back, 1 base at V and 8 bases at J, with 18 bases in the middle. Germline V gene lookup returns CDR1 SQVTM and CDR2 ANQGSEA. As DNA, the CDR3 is TGCAGCGTTGAAGGGGGTTCTTGGCGGGGAGATGAGCAGTTCTTC. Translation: CSVEGGSWRGDEQFF.

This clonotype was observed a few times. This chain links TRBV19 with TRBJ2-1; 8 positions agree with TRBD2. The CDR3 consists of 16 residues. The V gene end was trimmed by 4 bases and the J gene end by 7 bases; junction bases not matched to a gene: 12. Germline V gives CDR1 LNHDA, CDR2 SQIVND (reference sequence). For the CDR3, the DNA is TGTGCCAGTAGTAGACGACTAGCGCCAAATGGGAATGAGCAGTTCTTC. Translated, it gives CASSRRLAPNGNEQFF.

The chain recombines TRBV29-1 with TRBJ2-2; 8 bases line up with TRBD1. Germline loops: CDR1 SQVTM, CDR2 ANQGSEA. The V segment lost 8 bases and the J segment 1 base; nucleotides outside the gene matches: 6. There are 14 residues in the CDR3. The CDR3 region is CSIAGQGNTGELFF. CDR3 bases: TGCAGCATCGCCGGACAGGGGAACACCGGGGAGCTGTTTTTT.